The next 7 T cell receptor beta chains were all read from a single sample in a study of blood T cell repertoires in COVID-19. The method was immunoSEQ multiplex PCR; TCRdb's version includes in-frame clones alone and lacks a portion of them. There are roughly 380,000 clones in the sample; more than 70% occur only once, and 3% to 4.5% lies in the top ten. Sequenced: peripheral blood. The receptors were sampled from a woman aged 55-69 years with COVID-19, enrolled during active disease.

This sequence joins TRBV2 and TRBJ1-2; a possible D gene is TRBD1 (5 bases). The CDR3 has 13 residues. Per the germline V gene, CDR1 is SNHLY and CDR2 is FYNNEI. V was cut by 4 bases and J by 4 bases, with 10 bases left in between. In DNA, the CDR3 is TGTGCCAGCAGTGCAGGGTGGGGCTATGGCTACACCTTC. This sequence encodes CASSAGWGYGYTF.

The chain couples TRBV11-2 to TRBJ1-2; TRBD1 matches 9 bases. CDR3 length: 13 residues. CDR1 is SGHAT, CDR2 FQNNGV, per germline. Trimming cost V 5 bases and J 7 bases; bases outside gene matches: 5. CDR3 sequence reads: CASSAQGAGGYTF. The DNA for the CDR3 is TGTGCCAGCAGCGCACAGGGGGCGGGTGGCTACACCTTC.

This clone was detected once. V is TRBV7-3 and J is TRBJ2-5; maybe TRBD2 (5 bases). Trimming cost V 4 bases and J 7 bases, with 10 bases left between them. Germline CDR1 reads SGHTA; CDR2 reads FQGTGA. The CDR3 extends over 12 amino acids. The CDR3 protein is CASSSTAGTQYF. The CDR3 nucleotides are TGTGCCAGCAGCTCGACTGCGGGGACCCAGTACTTC.

Of note for this clone: A read error may produce the germline difference seen at one junction end. The V call is TRBV12-5, the J call TRBJ2-7, with a weak D call TRBD2 (6 bases). Germline CDR1 is LGHNT and CDR2 is FRNRAP. CDR3 size: 18 residues. The DNA of the CDR3 is TGTGCTAGTGGTTTGGGGACTACTACCCGAGACGGGGTGTACGGGCAGTACTTC. This encodes CASGLGTTTRDGVYGQYF.

This chain links TRBV14 with TRBJ2-6; tentative D call: TRBD2 (6 bases). The germline V gene encodes CDR1 SGHDN and CDR2 FVKESK. The CDR3 runs to 18 residues. Trimming took off 1 base at V and 2 bases at J, with 15 bases between the two ends. The CDR3 region is CASSQVGSSVTGANVLTF. The CDR3 DNA sequence: TGTGCCAGCAGCCAAGTGGGGTCTAGCGTTACTGGGGCCAACGTCCTGACTTTC.

V is TRBV7-8 and J is TRBJ2-2, with D uncertain. The CDR3 contains 12 residues. Germline CDR1 is SGHVS and CDR2 is FQNEAQ. V dropped 6 bases and J dropped 4 bases, with 6 bases sitting between them. The CDR3 sequence: CASSFITGELFF. In nucleotides, the CDR3 is TGTGCCAGCAGTTTCATCACCGGGGAGCTGTTTTTT.

The V and J genes are TRBV4-1 and TRBJ1-6, with D possibly being TRBD1 (6 bases). CDR3 size: 19 residues. Trimming removed 2 bases from V and 8 bases from J, with 25 bases in between. Germline CDR1 is MGHRA and CDR2 is YSYEKL. The CDR3, as DNA: TGCGCCAGCAGCCAAACTGTCGCAGGGGCCAAAGGAGTTGATTCACCCCTCCACTTT. This codes for CASSQTVAGAKGVDSPLHF.